A selection of T cell receptor beta chains follows, all from one sample in a study of cytomegalovirus exposure and HLA in healthy donors. Using immunoSEQ multiplex PCR, the repertoire was profiled, and TCRdb retains in-frame clones only, with some absent. The sample holds roughly 120,000 clones, around three quarters seen once. Material for sequencing was PBMCs. All receptors derive from a human donor in good health. Each CDR3 is given with its conserved first and last residue. A D gene is named only where the DNA matches it firmly. Not all rows give a size; the values are once, few, many and, for expanded clones, a class.

clone_size,d_call,v_call,j_call,cdr3_aa,cdr3_nt
.,TRBD1,TRBV2,TRBJ1-5,CASRREQGAEPQHF,TGTGCCAGCAGGAGGGAGCAGGGGGCTGAGCCCCAGCATTTT
.,.,TRBV5-1,TRBJ2-5,CASSLDSGETQYF,TGCGCCAGCAGCCTGGACAGTGGGGAGACCCAGTACTTC
.,.,TRBV2,TRBJ1-4,CASSVRTVTNEKLFF,TGTGCCAGCAGTGTCCGGACAGTTACTAATGAAAAACTGTTTTTT
.,TRBD1,TRBV6-1,TRBJ1-1,CASRQGLNTEAFF,TGTGCCAGCAGACAGGGGCTGAACACTGAAGCTTTCTTT
few,TRBD1,TRBV11-2,TRBJ2-3,CASRQGVGTQYF,TGTGCCAGTCGACAGGGGGTTGGTACGCAGTATTTT
.,.,TRBV19,TRBJ2-2,CASKGGQHTGELFF,TGTGCCAGTAAGGGGGGACAGCACACCGGGGAGCTGTTTTTT
.,.,TRBV6-5,TRBJ1-1,CASSYSWRRNTEAFF,TGTGCCAGCAGTTACTCGTGGCGGCGGAACACTGAAGCTTTCTTT
.,.,TRBV6-5,TRBJ1-2,CANSYTGGEDGYTF,TGTGCCAACAGTTACACGGGAGGAGAAGATGGCTACACCTTC
.,TRBD2,TRBV6-5,TRBJ2-4,CASSYSSGTNIQYF,TGTGCCAGCAGTTACTCGAGCGGGACGAACATTCAGTACTTC
.,TRBD2,TRBV27,TRBJ2-5,CASSLLAGGYQETQYF,TGTGCCAGCAGTTTACTAGCGGGAGGGTACCAAGAGACCCAGTACTTC
.,TRBD2,TRBV4-1,TRBJ2-7,CASSQDFPGGSYEQYF,TGTGCCAGCAGCCAAGATTTCCCGGGAGGGTCCTACGAGCAGTACTTC
.,.,TRBV19,TRBJ2-3,CASRPITGTDTQYF,TGTGCCAGTAGACCCATTACAGGGACAGATACGCAGTATTTT
few,.,TRBV11-2,TRBJ1-2,CASSLDSGVGTF,TGTGCCAGCAGCTTAGATTCGGGGGTCGGCACCTTC
.,TRBD1,TRBV10-1,TRBJ2-2,CASSAGTVTTGELFF,TGCGCCAGCTCGGCCGGGACAGTTACCACCGGGGAGCTGTTTTTT
.,TRBD2,TRBV7-7,TRBJ2-3,CASSPLTSVSADTQYF,TGTGCCAGCAGCCCCTTGACTAGCGTTAGCGCAGATACGCAGTATTTT
.,.,TRBV29-1,TRBJ1-2,CSVEGSWGGNYGYTF,TGCAGCGTTGAAGGGTCTTGGGGGGGAAACTATGGCTACACCTTC
.,TRBD1,TRBV19,TRBJ1-5,CASSTITGQGTRQPQHF,TGTGCCAGTAGTACAATCACTGGACAGGGCACTAGGCAGCCCCAGCATTTT
.,.,TRBV5-1,TRBJ2-1,CASSFLPSDSSYNEQFF,TGCGCCAGCAGCTTTTTGCCTTCGGACAGCTCCTACAATGAGCAGTTCTTC
.,.,TRBV27,TRBJ1-2,CASSSFNYGYTF,TGTGCCAGCAGTTCCTTTAACTATGGCTACACCTTC
.,TRBD2,TRBV6-4,TRBJ2-1,CASSDPETRAGEGCNEQFF,TGCGCCAGCAGTGACCCCGAAACTCGAGCGGGAGAAGGTTGCAATGAGCAGTTCTTC
.,TRBD2,TRBV19,TRBJ2-7,CASSPASGRAYEQYF,TGTGCCAGTAGTCCCGCTAGCGGGAGGGCGTACGAGCAGTACTTC
.,.,TRBV7-9,TRBJ2-1,CASSWVAVSFEGNEQFF,TGTGCCAGCAGCTGGGTCGCAGTAAGTTTTGAGGGCAATGAGCAGTTCTTC
.,.,TRBV19,TRBJ1-5,CASSRDRSQPQHF,TGTGCCAGTAGCCGCGACAGATCTCAGCCCCAGCATTTT
.,TRBD1,TRBV10-3,TRBJ1-5,CAISSGTDLNQPQHF,TGTGCCATCTCCTCCGGGACAGATCTCAATCAGCCCCAGCATTTT
few,.,TRBV5-1,TRBJ1-1,CASSGSRGNTEAFF,TGCGCCAGCAGCGGAAGCAGGGGAAACACTGAAGCTTTCTTT
.,TRBD1,TRBV6-1,TRBJ1-2,CASNPTGLLNYGYTF,TGTGCCAGCAATCCGACAGGGTTACTTAACTATGGCTACACCTTC
.,TRBD1,TRBV7-9,TRBJ1-2,CASSLGQGTRYGYTF,TGTGCCAGCAGCTTAGGACAGGGCACCCGATATGGCTACACCTTC
.,TRBD1,TRBV6-5,TRBJ1-2,CASSTGTGGYGYTF,TGTGCCAGCAGTACAGGGACAGGGGGCTATGGCTACACCTTC
once,TRBD2,TRBV30,TRBJ2-2,CAWSVWRGKGGELFF,TGTGCCTGGAGTGTTTGGCGGGGGAAGGGCGGGGAGCTGTTTTTT
.,TRBD1,TRBV2,TRBJ1-1,CASSIQGRAEAFF,TGTGCCAGCAGTATACAGGGGCGCGCTGAAGCTTTCTTT
.,.,TRBV19,TRBJ2-7,CASSISGLGGHEQYF,TGTGCCAGTAGTATCTCGGGACTAGGGGGCCACGAGCAGTACTTC
once,.,TRBV25-1,TRBJ1-2,CASSELSPGPGDYGYTF,TGTGCCAGCAGTGAATTGAGTCCGGGACCGGGGGACTATGGCTACACCTTC
.,TRBD1,TRBV9,TRBJ2-1,CASSVGDSSYNEQFF,TGTGCCAGCAGCGTAGGGGACAGCTCCTACAATGAGCAGTTCTTC
.,.,TRBV19,TRBJ1-2,CASSNEQGIMYGYTF,TGTGCCAGTTCAAACGAACAGGGAATAATGTATGGCTACACCTTC
.,TRBD1,TRBV5-1,TRBJ2-5,CASSFGDRLREQYF,TGCGCCAGCAGCTTCGGGGACAGGCTTCGGGAGCAGTACTTC
.,TRBD2,TRBV28,TRBJ2-1,CASSQPQGLGGSEQFF,TGTGCCAGCAGCCAACCCCAGGGACTAGGAGGTTCTGAGCAGTTCTTC
.,TRBD2,TRBV10-1,TRBJ2-1,CASSDSGSSYNEQFF,TGCGCCAGCAGTGATAGCGGGAGCTCCTACAATGAGCAGTTCTTC
once,TRBD1,TRBV6-1,TRBJ1-2,CASSQGAGVGYTF,TGTGCCAGCAGCCAGGGGGCGGGGGTTGGCTACACCTTC
.,TRBD1,TRBV9,TRBJ2-5,CASSVNRGSQETQYF,TGTGCCAGCAGCGTCAACAGGGGCTCCCAAGAGACCCAGTACTTC
.,.,TRBV11-2,TRBJ1-2,CASSPSYGYTF,TGTGCCAGCAGCCCCAGTTATGGCTACACCTTC
.,.,TRBV14,TRBJ1-4,CASSQAGQEKLFF,TGTGCCAGCAGCCAAGCAGGTCAGGAAAAACTGTTTTTT
few,TRBD1,TRBV28,TRBJ1-2,CASRSTGTGEKWNGYTF,TGTGCCAGCAGGTCAACCGGGACAGGGGAAAAATGGAATGGCTACACCTTC
.,TRBD2,TRBV7-2,TRBJ2-1,CASSLLEREGNEQFF,TGTGCCAGCAGCTTGCTTGAACGGGAGGGAAATGAGCAGTTCTTC
.,TRBD1,TRBV19,TRBJ1-1,CASSSRDRERRTEAFF,TGTGCCAGTAGTTCCCGGGACAGGGAACGGAGGACTGAAGCTTTCTTT
.,.,TRBV6-1,TRBJ1-5,CASRRDTYSNQPQHF,TGTGCCAGCCGTCGGGACACCTATAGCAATCAGCCCCAGCATTTT
.,.,TRBV29-1,TRBJ1-2,CSVGGSNYGYTF,TGCAGCGTTGGGGGCTCGAACTATGGCTACACCTTC
.,TRBD1,TRBV6-1,TRBJ2-7,CASSAGQVLEQYF,TGTGCCAGCAGTGCGGGACAGGTCCTCGAGCAGTACTTC
.,.,TRBV25-1,TRBJ2-1,CASSMSSYNEQFF,TGTGCCAGCAGCATGAGCTCCTACAATGAGCAGTTCTTC
.,.,TRBV7-6,TRBJ2-7,CASSLGGRYYEQYF,TGTGCCAGCAGCTTGGGAGGCAGATACTACGAGCAGTACTTC
once,.,TRBV28,TRBJ2-7,CASTSGTPSYEQYF,TGTGCCAGCACTTCCGGGACTCCCTCCTACGAGCAGTACTTC
.,TRBD2,TRBV28,TRBJ2-7,CASSLGLAVTYEQYF,TGTGCCAGCAGTTTAGGACTAGCTGTGACCTACGAGCAGTACTTC
.,.,TRBV18,TRBJ1-2,CASSPRTQIGYTF,TGTGCCAGCTCACCTCGGACACAGATTGGCTACACCTTC
few,TRBD2,TRBV27,TRBJ2-1,CASSLLAGAYNEQFF,TGTGCCAGCAGTTTACTAGCGGGGGCCTACAATGAGCAGTTCTTC
.,.,TRBV6-5,TRBJ1-6,CASSYSGGGLHF,TGTGCCAGCAGTTACTCCGGCGGTGGCCTCCACTTT
few,TRBD1,TRBV28,TRBJ1-2,CASSLTGSAYGYTF,TGTGCCAGCAGTTTGACAGGGTCTGCCTATGGCTACACCTTC
few,.,TRBV7-9,TRBJ1-5,CASSLQGSHQPQHF,TGTGCCAGCAGCTTACAGGGGAGCCATCAGCCCCAGCATTTT